What follows are 5 T cell receptor beta chains derived from one specimen sequenced in a study of T cell repertoires in MIS-A myocarditis. Some clones are missing from TCRdb's copy, which holds only in-frame ones; the method was immunoSEQ multiplex PCR. In the table there are about 10,000 clones, roughly 90% of which are singletons. Sequences were obtained from thoracic lymph node tissue obtained at autopsy. Source of these receptors: a man younger than 30 with fulminant myocarditis from multisystem inflammatory syndrome in adults (MIS-A) after COVID-19.

The chain recombines TRBV6-6 with TRBJ2-5; 10 bases agree with TRBD2. Germline V lookup: CDR1 MNHNY, CDR2 SVGAGI (reference sequence). V gave up 6 bases and J gave up 7 bases; unmatched junction bases: 8. CDR3 size: 14 residues. The chain's CDR3 is CASRGTRLAGTQYF. CDR3 nucleotide sequence: TGTGCCAGCAGAGGGACCAGACTAGCGGGGACCCAGTACTTC.

The chain couples TRBV29-1 to TRBJ1-2; 7 nucleotides agree with TRBD1. Germline V gives CDR1 SQVTM, CDR2 ANQGSEA. This CDR3 has 13 residues. Trimming removed 3 bases from V and 8 bases from J; junction bases left unmatched: 9. The CDR3 nucleotides read TGCAGCGTTGAGTTACAGGGGTCATGGGGCTACACCTTC. Translated, it gives CSVELQGSWGYTF.

The rearrangement links TRBV28 to TRBJ1-1; D is unresolved. The germline CDR1 and CDR2 sequences are MDHEN and SYDVKM. V lost 6 bases to trimming and J lost 0 bases, with 20 bases between them. The CDR3 has 17 amino acids. CDR3 sequence (DNA): TGTGCCAGCAGCCGCCGGGCCTTGTCTTACATGAACACTGAAGCTTTCTTT. It specifies CASSRRALSYMNTEAFF.

This chain links TRBV28 with TRBJ1-1; TRBD1 agrees at 8 bases. This CDR3 has 12 amino acids. Trimming at V came to 6 bases and at J to 11 bases, leaving 8 bases not matched to a gene. Germline V gene data show CDR1 as MDHEN and CDR2 as SYDVKM. The CDR3 sequence is CASRGQVLGAFF. DNA of the CDR3: TGTGCCAGCAGGGGACAGGTGCTCGGGGCTTTCTTT.

This chain links TRBV4-3 with TRBJ1-2; no definite D call. The CDR3 has 13 residues. V lost 1 base, J lost 9 bases, and 12 bases lay in between. Germline CDR1 LGHNA, CDR2 YSLEER. The CDR3 sequence: CASSQGLPGSYTF. The DNA for the CDR3 is TGCGCCAGCAGCCAAGGGTTACCAGGAAGCTACACCTTC.